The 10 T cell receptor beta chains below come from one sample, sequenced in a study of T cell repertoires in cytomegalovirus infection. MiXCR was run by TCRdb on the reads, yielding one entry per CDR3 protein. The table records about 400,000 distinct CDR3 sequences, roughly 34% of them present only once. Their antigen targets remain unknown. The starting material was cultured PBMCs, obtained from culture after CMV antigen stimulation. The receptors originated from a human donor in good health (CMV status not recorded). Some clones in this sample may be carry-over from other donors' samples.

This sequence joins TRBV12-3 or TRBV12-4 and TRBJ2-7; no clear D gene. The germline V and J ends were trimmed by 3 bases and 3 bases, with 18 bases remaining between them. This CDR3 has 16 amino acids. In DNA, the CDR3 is TGTGCCAGCAGTTTTTCATGCAAGGGCCCCATCTACGAGCAGTACGTC. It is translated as CASSFSCKGPIYEQYV.

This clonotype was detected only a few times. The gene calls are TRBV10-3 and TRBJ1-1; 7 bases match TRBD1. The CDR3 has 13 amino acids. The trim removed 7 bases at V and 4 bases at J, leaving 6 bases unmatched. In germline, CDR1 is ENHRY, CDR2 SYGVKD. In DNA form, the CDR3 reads TGTGCCATCATCCAGGGGGTGGGCACTGAAGCTTTCTTT. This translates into CAIIQGVGTEAFF.

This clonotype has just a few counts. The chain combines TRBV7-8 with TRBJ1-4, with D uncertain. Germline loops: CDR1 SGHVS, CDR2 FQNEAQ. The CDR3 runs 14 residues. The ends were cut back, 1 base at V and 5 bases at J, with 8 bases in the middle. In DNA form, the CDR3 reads TGTGCCAGCAGCTTAGAAGGGTTGAATGAAAAACTGTTTTTT. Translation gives CASSLEGLNEKLFF.

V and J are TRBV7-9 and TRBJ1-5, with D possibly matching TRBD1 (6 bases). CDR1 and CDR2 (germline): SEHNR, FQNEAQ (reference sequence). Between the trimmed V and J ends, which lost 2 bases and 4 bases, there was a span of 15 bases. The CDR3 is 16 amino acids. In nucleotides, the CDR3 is TGTGCCAGCAGCTTATTCTTGGGACATCCTAATCAGCCCCAGCATTTT. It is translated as CASSLFLGHPNQPQHF.

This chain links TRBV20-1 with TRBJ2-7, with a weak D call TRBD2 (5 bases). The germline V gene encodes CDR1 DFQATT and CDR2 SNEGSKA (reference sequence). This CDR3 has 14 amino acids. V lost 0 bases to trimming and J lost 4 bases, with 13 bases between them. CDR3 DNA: TGCAGTGCTAGAGATACGGGGTGGGGTTACGAGCAGTACTTC. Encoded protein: CSARDTGWGYEQYF.

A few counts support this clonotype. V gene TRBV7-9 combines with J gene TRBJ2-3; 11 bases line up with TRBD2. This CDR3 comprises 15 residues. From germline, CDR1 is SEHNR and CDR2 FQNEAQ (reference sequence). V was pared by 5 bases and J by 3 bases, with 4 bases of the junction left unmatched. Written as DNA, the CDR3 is TGTGCCAGCAGCACTAGCGGGAGAGGTACAGATACGCAGTATTTT. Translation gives CASSTSGRGTDTQYF.

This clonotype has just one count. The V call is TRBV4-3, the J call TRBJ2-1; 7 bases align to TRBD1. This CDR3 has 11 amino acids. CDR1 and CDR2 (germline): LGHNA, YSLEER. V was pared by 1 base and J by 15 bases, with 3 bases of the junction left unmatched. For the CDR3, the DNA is TGCGCCAGCAGCCAAGTGGGACAGCTGTTCTTC. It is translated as CASSQVGQLFF.

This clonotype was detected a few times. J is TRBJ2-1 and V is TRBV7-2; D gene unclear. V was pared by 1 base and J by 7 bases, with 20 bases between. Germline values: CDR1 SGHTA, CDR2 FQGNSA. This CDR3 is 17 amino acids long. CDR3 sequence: CASSLGRHRSRVNEQFF. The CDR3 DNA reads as TGTGCCAGCAGCTTAGGGCGACACCGGAGCCGAGTAAATGAGCAGTTCTTC.

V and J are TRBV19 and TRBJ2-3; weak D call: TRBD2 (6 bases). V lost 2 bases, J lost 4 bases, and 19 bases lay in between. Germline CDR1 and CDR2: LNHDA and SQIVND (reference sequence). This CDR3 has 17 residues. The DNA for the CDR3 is TGTGCCAGTAGTATAAGAATGGTGCTGCGGGACCCAGATACGCAGTATTTT. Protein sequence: CASSIRMVLRDPDTQYF.

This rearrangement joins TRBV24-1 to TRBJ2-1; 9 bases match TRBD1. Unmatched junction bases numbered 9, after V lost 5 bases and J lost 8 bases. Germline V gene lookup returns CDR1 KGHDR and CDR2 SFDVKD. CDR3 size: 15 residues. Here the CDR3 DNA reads TGTGCCACCAGTGTCAACCGGGACAGGGAATATGAGCAGTTCTTC. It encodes CATSVNRDREYEQFF.